This is a list of T cell receptor beta chains from one sample in a study of T cells after yellow fever vaccination. In TCRdb, the 5' RACE reads were re-called with MiXCR into one record per CDR3 protein. The sample lists approximately 250,000 distinct CDR3 sequences, around 4.9% seen once, with 3% to 4% in the top ten. The input for sequencing was CD4+ T cells sorted from PBMCs, taken on the day of the yellow fever booster vaccination. The source is a man between 18 and 29 years old who received the YFV17D yellow fever vaccine. The CDR3 runs from the conserved cysteine through the conserved F or W. Some rows mark clone size as missing; the rest say once, few, many or name a class of expanded clone.

J,size,V,CDR3
TRBJ1-2,many,TRBV6-5,CASSEWSQTNYGYTF
TRBJ1-6,few,TRBV12-3/TRBV12-4,CASSLLENSPLHF
TRBJ2-2,few,TRBV20-1,CSARETTPGRNTGELFF
TRBJ2-3,few,TRBV5-1,CASSRGDRGTDTQYF
TRBJ2-7,few,TRBV18,CASSPGQLDEQYF
TRBJ2-5,few,TRBV18,CASSPAGKETQYF
TRBJ2-3,few,TRBV6-1,CASSGVLAGGQYF
TRBJ1-3,few,TRBV6-5,CASSYSPGSGNTIYF
TRBJ1-1,-,TRBV5-1,CASSFAREDTEAFF
TRBJ2-1,many,TRBV7-2,CASSLDRGRSYNEQFF
TRBJ1-2,-,TRBV20-1,CSVAGQYYGYTF
TRBJ2-3,many,TRBV5-1,CASSRTSSTDTQYF
TRBJ2-5,many,TRBV10-3,CAISERREETQYF
TRBJ1-6,-,TRBV7-9,CASSLPGSYNSPLHF
TRBJ2-7,few,TRBV5-4,CASSYGPSTGQYF
TRBJ1-1,-,TRBV19,CASSIGTANTEAFF
TRBJ2-3,-,TRBV23-1,CASTEPGQGTDTQYF
TRBJ1-5,few,TRBV19,CASSTTGDSNQPQHF
TRBJ1-1,many,TRBV3-1,CASSPWGNTEAFF
TRBJ2-3,-,TRBV7-2,CASTLLTDTQYF
TRBJ2-1,many,TRBV5-1,CASSLGGAGSYNEQFF
TRBJ1-1,many,TRBV6-5,CASSPHGRRAFF
TRBJ2-7,many,TRBV6-6,CASRVGTGLEQYF
TRBJ1-2,few,TRBV4-1,CASSQEGSSASYGYTF
TRBJ1-5,-,TRBV20-1,CSASNQGGQPQHF
TRBJ2-3,many,TRBV4-2,CASSQDPPIPDTQYF
TRBJ1-2,few,TRBV10-3,CAISEGAGTYGYTF
TRBJ2-1,many,TRBV7-6,CASSLLQDRMNEQFF
TRBJ2-1,few,TRBV3-1,CASSFTTGSSYNEQFF
TRBJ2-1,-,TRBV24-1,CATSDLTGGPPNEQFF
TRBJ2-5,many,TRBV7-2,CASSLRGGGETQYF
TRBJ1-1,-,TRBV29-1,CSVGRRRLFMNTEAFF
TRBJ1-2,-,TRBV9,CASSGDLYGYTF
TRBJ2-2,many,TRBV4-2,CASSPPGQGTGELFF
TRBJ2-1,few,TRBV30,CAFSDGMDNEQFF
TRBJ2-5,few,TRBV4-3,CASSQGRPGLAGGYPPGETQYF
TRBJ2-5,-,TRBV7-9,CASSFGLPTGSQYF